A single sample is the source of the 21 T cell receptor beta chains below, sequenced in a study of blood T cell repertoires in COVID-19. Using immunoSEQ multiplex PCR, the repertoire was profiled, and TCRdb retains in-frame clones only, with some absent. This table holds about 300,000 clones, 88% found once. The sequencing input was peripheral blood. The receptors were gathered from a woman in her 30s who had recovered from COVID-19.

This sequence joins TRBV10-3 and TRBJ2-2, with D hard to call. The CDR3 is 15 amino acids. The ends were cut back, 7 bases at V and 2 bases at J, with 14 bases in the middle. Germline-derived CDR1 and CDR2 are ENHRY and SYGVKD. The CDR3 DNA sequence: TGTGCCATCACTGTCAGTCAGATCAACACCGGGGAGCTGTTTTTT. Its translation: CAITVSQINTGELFF.

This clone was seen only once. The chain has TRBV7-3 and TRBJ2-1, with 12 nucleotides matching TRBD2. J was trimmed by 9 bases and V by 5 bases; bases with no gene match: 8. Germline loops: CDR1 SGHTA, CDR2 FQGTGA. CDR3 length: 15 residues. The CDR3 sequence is CASSPSSGGAFEQFF. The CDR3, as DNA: TGTGCCAGCAGCCCATCTAGCGGGGGGGCCTTTGAGCAGTTCTTC.

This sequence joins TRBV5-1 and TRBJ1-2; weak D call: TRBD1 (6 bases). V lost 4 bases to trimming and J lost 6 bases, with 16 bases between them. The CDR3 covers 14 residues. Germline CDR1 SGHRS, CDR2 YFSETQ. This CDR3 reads CASSMKGGLNGYTF. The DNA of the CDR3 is TGCGCCAGCAGCATGAAAGGGGGTTTGAATGGCTACACCTTC.

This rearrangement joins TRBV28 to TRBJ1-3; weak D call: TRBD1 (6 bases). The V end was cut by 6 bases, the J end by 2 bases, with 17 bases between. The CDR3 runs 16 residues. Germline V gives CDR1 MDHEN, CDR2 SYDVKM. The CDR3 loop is CASRSIQGRAGNTIYF. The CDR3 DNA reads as TGTGCCAGCAGGAGTATACAGGGAAGGGCTGGAAACACCATATATTTT.

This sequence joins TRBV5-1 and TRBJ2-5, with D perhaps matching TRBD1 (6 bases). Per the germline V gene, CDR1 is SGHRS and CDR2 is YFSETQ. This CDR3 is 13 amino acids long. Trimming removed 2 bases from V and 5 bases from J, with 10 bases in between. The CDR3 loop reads CASSLGGQETQYF. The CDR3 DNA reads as TGCGCCAGCAGCTTAGGAGGACAGGAGACCCAGTACTTC.

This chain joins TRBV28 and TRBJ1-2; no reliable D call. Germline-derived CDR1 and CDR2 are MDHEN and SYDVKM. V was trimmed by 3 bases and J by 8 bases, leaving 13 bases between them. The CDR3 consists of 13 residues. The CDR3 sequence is CASSLLGSNGYTF. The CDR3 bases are TGTGCCAGCAGTTTGCTAGGCTCTAACGGCTACACCTTC.

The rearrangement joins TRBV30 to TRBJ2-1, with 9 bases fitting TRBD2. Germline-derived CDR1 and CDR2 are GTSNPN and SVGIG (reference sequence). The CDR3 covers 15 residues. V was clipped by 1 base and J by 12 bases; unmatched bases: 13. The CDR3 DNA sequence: TGTGCCTGGAGTGAGGGGCGGGGGGGCGATAGCCGGCAGTTCTTC. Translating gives CAWSEGRGGDSRQFF.

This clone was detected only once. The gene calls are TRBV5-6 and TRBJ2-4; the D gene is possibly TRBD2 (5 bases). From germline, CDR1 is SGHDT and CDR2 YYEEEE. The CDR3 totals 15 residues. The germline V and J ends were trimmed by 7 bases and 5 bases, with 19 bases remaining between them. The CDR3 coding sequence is TGTGCCAGCGCCTTTGGGATCCACGGGGAAAACATTCAGTACTTC. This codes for CASAFGIHGENIQYF.

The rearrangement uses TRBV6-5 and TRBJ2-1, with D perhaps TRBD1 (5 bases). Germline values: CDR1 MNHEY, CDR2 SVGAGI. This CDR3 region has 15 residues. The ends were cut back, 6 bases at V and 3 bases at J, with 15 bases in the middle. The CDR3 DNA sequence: TGTGCCAGCAGGAGGACATATCCCAGCTACAATGAGCAGTTCTTC. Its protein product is CASRRTYPSYNEQFF.

The CDR3 is CASSYRGQKRADGYTF. The CDR3 DNA is TGTGCCAGCAGTTACCGGGGACAGAAGAGGGCGGATGGCTACACCTTC. The chain couples TRBV6-5 to TRBJ1-2; 7 bases fit TRBD1. CDR3 size: 16 residues. CDR1 is MNHEY, CDR2 SVGAGI, per germline. V was pared by 2 bases and J by 6 bases, with 12 bases of the junction left unmatched.

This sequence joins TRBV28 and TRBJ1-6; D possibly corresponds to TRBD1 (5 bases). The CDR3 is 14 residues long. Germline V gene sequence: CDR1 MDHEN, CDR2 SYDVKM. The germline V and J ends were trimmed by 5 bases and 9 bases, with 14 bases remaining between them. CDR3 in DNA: TGTGCCAGCAGTCCCGGGGGTGCCGGTTCACCCCTCCACTTT. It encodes CASSPGGAGSPLHF.

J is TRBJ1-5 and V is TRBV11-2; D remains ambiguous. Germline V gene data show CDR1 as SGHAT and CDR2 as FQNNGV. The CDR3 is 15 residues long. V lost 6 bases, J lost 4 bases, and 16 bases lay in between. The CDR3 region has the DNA TGTGCCAGCAGTCCCGGAGGGCTAAGTAATCAGCCCCAGCATTTT. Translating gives CASSPGGLSNQPQHF.

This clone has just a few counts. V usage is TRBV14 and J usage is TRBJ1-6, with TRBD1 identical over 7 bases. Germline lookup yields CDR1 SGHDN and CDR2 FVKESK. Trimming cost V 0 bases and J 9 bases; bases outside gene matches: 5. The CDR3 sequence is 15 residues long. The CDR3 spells CASSQDGDSRSPLHF. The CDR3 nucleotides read TGTGCCAGCAGCCAAGATGGGGACAGTCGTTCACCCCTCCACTTT. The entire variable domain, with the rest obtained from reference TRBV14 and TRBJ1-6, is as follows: EAGVTQFPSHSVIEKGQTVTLRCDPISGHDNLYWYRRVMGKEIKFLLHFVKESKQDESGMPNNRFLAERTGGTYSTLKVQPAELEDSGVYFCASSQDGDSRSPLHFGNGTRLTVT.

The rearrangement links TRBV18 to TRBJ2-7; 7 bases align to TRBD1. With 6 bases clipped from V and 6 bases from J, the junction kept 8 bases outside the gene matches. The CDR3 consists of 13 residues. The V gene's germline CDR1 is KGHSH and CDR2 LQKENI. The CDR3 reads CASSQTGDGEQYF. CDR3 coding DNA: TGTGCCAGCTCTCAAACAGGGGACGGCGAGCAGTACTTC.

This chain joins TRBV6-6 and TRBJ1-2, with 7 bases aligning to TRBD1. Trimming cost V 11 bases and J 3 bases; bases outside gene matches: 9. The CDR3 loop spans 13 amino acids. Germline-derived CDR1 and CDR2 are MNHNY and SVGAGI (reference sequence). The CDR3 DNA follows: TGTGCCGGACAGGCGGCCTCGGACTATGGCTACACCTTC. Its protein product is CAGQAASDYGYTF.

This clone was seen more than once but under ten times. The DNA of the CDR3 is TGTGCCAGCAGTTTAAGGAGCGGCTATAATTCACCCCTCCACTTT. Translating gives CASSLRSGYNSPLHF. This sequence joins TRBV27 and TRBJ1-6; D is ambiguous. The CDR3 is made up of 15 amino acids. V was clipped by 2 bases and J by 3 bases, with 8 bases between them. Germline V gives CDR1 MNHEY, CDR2 SMNVEV (reference sequence).

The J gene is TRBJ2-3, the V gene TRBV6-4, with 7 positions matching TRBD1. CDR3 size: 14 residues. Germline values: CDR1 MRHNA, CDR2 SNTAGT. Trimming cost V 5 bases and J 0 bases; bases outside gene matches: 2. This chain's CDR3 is CASSRQGSTDTQYF. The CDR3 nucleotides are TGTGCCAGCAGTCGACAGGGAAGCACAGATACGCAGTATTTT.

The CDR3 region is CATMNFPGSTDTQYF. The DNA for the CDR3 is TGTGCCACCATGAATTTTCCAGGTAGCACAGATACGCAGTATTTT. The chain combines TRBV15 with TRBJ2-3; D is unresolved. The CDR3 runs 15 residues. Trimming cost V 7 bases and J 0 bases, with 14 bases left between them. CDR1 is LNHNV and CDR2 is YYDKDF in the germline V gene (reference sequence).

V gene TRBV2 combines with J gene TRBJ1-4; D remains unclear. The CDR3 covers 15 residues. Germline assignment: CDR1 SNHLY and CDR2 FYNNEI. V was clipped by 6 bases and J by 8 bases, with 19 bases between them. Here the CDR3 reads CASSLDPAGSEKLFF. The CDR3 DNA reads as TGTGCCAGCAGCTTAGACCCGGCGGGGTCCGAAAAACTGTTTTTT.

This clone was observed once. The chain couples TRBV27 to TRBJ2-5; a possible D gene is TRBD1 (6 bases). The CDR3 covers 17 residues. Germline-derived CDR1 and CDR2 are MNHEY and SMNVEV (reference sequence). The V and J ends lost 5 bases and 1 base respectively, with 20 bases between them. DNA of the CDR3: TGTGCCAGCAGTACCACCTTGGGGGCGGACGTCCAAGAGACCCAGTACTTC. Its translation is CASSTTLGADVQETQYF.

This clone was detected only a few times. This CDR3 reads CASSLRTGGYEQYF. The CDR3 region has the DNA TGTGCCAGCAGCCTGCGGACAGGGGGCTACGAGCAGTACTTC. The genes are TRBV5-6 and TRBJ2-7; TRBD1 matches 10 bases. From germline, CDR1 is SGHDT and CDR2 YYEEEE. After removal of 4 bases from V and 3 bases from J, the junction contained 4 bases not matched to a gene. The CDR3 has 14 residues. The complete variable domain, with remaining parts taken from reference TRBV5-6 and TRBJ2-7, reads DAGVTQSPTHLIKTRGQQVTLRCSPKSGHDTVSWYQQALGQGPQFIFQYYEEEERQRGNFPDRFSGHQFPNYSSELNVNALLLGDSALYLCASSLRTGGYEQYFGPGTRLTVT.